This T cell receptor (beta chain) is drawn from a study of shared clonotypes between healthy human individuals. The table lists this clone with many counts. Distinct nucleotide sequences in the sample also encode this CDR3. Losses at the gene ends were 3 bases for V and 4 bases for J; bases not matched to a gene: 6. CDR1 and CDR2 from the germline V gene are SQVTM and ANQGSEA. There are 14 residues in the CDR3. TCRdb keeps only in-frame clones here, not all; method: immunoSEQ multiplex PCR. The sample has about 1.1 million clones, 75% to 80% seen once. The sample comprised memory CD4+ T cells from PBMCs. Documented subset: CD45RA-negative fraction. The chain uses TRBV29-1 and TRBJ2-1, with 7 positions matching TRBD2. The clonotype was recovered from a man aged 18-30 years in good health. Some clones in this sample may be carry-over from other donors' samples. The CDR3 DNA sequence: TGCAGCGTTGATATGGCTAGCGGTTACAATGAGCAGTTCTTC. Translating gives CSVDMASGYNEQFF.